The rows below give T cell receptor beta chains drawn from one sample of a study of T cell responses to AZD1222 COVID-19 vaccine. This table comes from immunoSEQ multiplex PCR, and its TCRdb copy is limited to in-frame clones, with some not included. The sample contains 200,000 to 300,000 clones, roughly 93% of which appear only once. This sample comprised peripheral blood, obtained on day 0 of AZD1222 vaccination. These receptors all come from an adult in good health. CDR3s leave out the opening cysteine and the closing phenylalanine or tryptophan. Where a row states a size, it is once, few, many or the class of an expanded clone; other rows omit it.

clone size: -; J gene: TRBJ2-1; V gene: TRBV3-1/TRBV3-2; CDR3 protein: ASSQSLAGYNEQF
clone size: -; J gene: TRBJ2-7; V gene: TRBV24-1; CDR3 protein: ATSARDTPYEQY
clone size: -; J gene: TRBJ2-1; V gene: TRBV10-3; CDR3 protein: ATRPSGGNNEQF
clone size: -; J gene: TRBJ1-5; V gene: TRBV7-2; CDR3 protein: ASSTIRGLDQPQH
clone size: -; J gene: TRBJ1-4; V gene: TRBV9; CDR3 protein: ASSSGHNEKLF
clone size: -; J gene: TRBJ2-3; V gene: TRBV11-3; CDR3 protein: ASSSPRLGDTQY
clone size: -; J gene: TRBJ2-2; V gene: TRBV7-9; CDR3 protein: ASSFQGPNTGELF
clone size: -; J gene: TRBJ1-1; V gene: TRBV5-1; CDR3 protein: ASSLGGMNTEAF
clone size: -; J gene: TRBJ2-5; V gene: TRBV28; CDR3 protein: ASSSPGRGETQY
clone size: few; J gene: TRBJ1-3; V gene: TRBV6-1; CDR3 protein: ASSEDRGTGNTIY
clone size: -; J gene: TRBJ2-2; V gene: TRBV5-4; CDR3 protein: ASSLAGDGRTGELF
clone size: -; J gene: TRBJ2-5; V gene: TRBV5-4; CDR3 protein: ASSWARGETQY
clone size: -; J gene: TRBJ1-2; V gene: TRBV28; CDR3 protein: ASSFGTANYGYT
clone size: -; J gene: TRBJ1-1; V gene: TRBV6-5; CDR3 protein: ASSLFQGAGTEAF
clone size: -; J gene: TRBJ2-3; V gene: TRBV5-1; CDR3 protein: ASSLPGGFDTQY
clone size: -; J gene: TRBJ2-3; V gene: TRBV18; CDR3 protein: ASSPPLAPDTQY
clone size: -; J gene: TRBJ1-6; V gene: TRBV18; CDR3 protein: ASSPLPTGDRSPLH
clone size: -; J gene: TRBJ1-1; V gene: TRBV4-1; CDR3 protein: ASSRTGYGTEAF
clone size: -; J gene: TRBJ2-1; V gene: TRBV27; CDR3 protein: ASSTRTENNEQF
clone size: -; J gene: TRBJ1-1; V gene: TRBV30; CDR3 protein: ALERGGTEAF
clone size: -; J gene: TRBJ2-7; V gene: TRBV28; CDR3 protein: ASREPGQGAYEQY
clone size: -; J gene: TRBJ1-2; V gene: TRBV9; CDR3 protein: ASSVGRVDGYT
clone size: once; J gene: TRBJ2-5; V gene: TRBV5-3; CDR3 protein: ARSQQAGAREETQY
clone size: few; J gene: TRBJ1-2; V gene: TRBV7-9; CDR3 protein: ASSLWDSRAYGYT
clone size: few; J gene: TRBJ2-7; V gene: TRBV12-3/TRBV12-4; CDR3 protein: ASSLDRAYEQY
clone size: -; J gene: TRBJ2-1; V gene: TRBV7-3; CDR3 protein: ASSSFPLDNEQF
clone size: -; J gene: TRBJ1-2; V gene: TRBV3-1/TRBV3-2; CDR3 protein: ASSRRQSDRAGYGYT
clone size: -; J gene: TRBJ2-1; V gene: TRBV7-9; CDR3 protein: ASSLGSQLLYNEQF
clone size: -; J gene: TRBJ2-1; V gene: TRBV19; CDR3 protein: ASTSGGAADEQF
clone size: -; J gene: TRBJ2-7; V gene: TRBV5-1; CDR3 protein: ASSLAVGQSYEQY
clone size: -; J gene: TRBJ1-2; V gene: TRBV18; CDR3 protein: ASSPPVGANGYT
clone size: -; J gene: TRBJ1-6; V gene: TRBV11-2; CDR3 protein: ASSPGGSPLH
clone size: -; J gene: TRBJ2-7; V gene: TRBV7-9; CDR3 protein: ASSYGTAYEQY
clone size: once; J gene: TRBJ2-7; V gene: TRBV5-5; CDR3 protein: ATSGQVNYEQY
clone size: -; J gene: TRBJ1-5; V gene: TRBV4-3; CDR3 protein: ASSQDFRVGNQPQH
clone size: -; J gene: TRBJ1-2; V gene: TRBV5-1; CDR3 protein: ASSLTGTGANYGYT
clone size: once; J gene: TRBJ1-1; V gene: TRBV2; CDR3 protein: ASNPGTGGRNTEAF
clone size: -; J gene: TRBJ2-5; V gene: TRBV15; CDR3 protein: ATSRVGGARETQY
clone size: -; J gene: TRBJ1-2; V gene: TRBV9; CDR3 protein: ASSASLGVLGAFNRYGYT
clone size: -; J gene: TRBJ2-1; V gene: TRBV7-8; CDR3 protein: ASRHGTGANEQF
clone size: -; J gene: TRBJ1-5; V gene: TRBV7-8; CDR3 protein: ASSWGRDRAREPQH
clone size: -; J gene: TRBJ1-3; V gene: TRBV10-3; CDR3 protein: AIKPGQGSGNTIY
clone size: once; J gene: TRBJ1-3; V gene: TRBV28; CDR3 protein: ASSLNPGQGTDTIY
clone size: -; J gene: TRBJ2-5; V gene: TRBV5-1; CDR3 protein: ASSFEIQETQY
clone size: -; J gene: TRBJ2-7; V gene: TRBV6-5; CDR3 protein: ASREGLASSYEQY
clone size: -; J gene: TRBJ1-1; V gene: TRBV12-3/TRBV12-4; CDR3 protein: ASSLSLNTEAF
clone size: -; J gene: TRBJ1-3; V gene: TRBV2; CDR3 protein: ASSLTAGNTIY
clone size: -; J gene: TRBJ2-1; V gene: TRBV28; CDR3 protein: ASRSSGRVNEQF
clone size: -; J gene: TRBJ2-1; V gene: TRBV28; CDR3 protein: ASSRSGRLSYNEQF
clone size: -; J gene: TRBJ2-2; V gene: TRBV6-5; CDR3 protein: ASSQRGTNTGELF
clone size: -; J gene: TRBJ1-1; V gene: TRBV20-1; CDR3 protein: SAREGPQAF
clone size: -; J gene: TRBJ2-3; V gene: TRBV7-9; CDR3 protein: ASSLGRTGTDTQY
clone size: -; J gene: TRBJ1-2; V gene: TRBV7-3; CDR3 protein: ASSSDRGSGYT
clone size: -; J gene: TRBJ2-7; V gene: TRBV5-1; CDR3 protein: ASSGTRTQTDEQY
clone size: -; J gene: TRBJ1-4; V gene: TRBV5-1; CDR3 protein: ASSPDPTTNEKLF
clone size: -; J gene: TRBJ2-3; V gene: TRBV7-9; CDR3 protein: ASGGTDTQY
clone size: -; J gene: TRBJ2-1; V gene: TRBV11-3; CDR3 protein: ASSLGANNGQF